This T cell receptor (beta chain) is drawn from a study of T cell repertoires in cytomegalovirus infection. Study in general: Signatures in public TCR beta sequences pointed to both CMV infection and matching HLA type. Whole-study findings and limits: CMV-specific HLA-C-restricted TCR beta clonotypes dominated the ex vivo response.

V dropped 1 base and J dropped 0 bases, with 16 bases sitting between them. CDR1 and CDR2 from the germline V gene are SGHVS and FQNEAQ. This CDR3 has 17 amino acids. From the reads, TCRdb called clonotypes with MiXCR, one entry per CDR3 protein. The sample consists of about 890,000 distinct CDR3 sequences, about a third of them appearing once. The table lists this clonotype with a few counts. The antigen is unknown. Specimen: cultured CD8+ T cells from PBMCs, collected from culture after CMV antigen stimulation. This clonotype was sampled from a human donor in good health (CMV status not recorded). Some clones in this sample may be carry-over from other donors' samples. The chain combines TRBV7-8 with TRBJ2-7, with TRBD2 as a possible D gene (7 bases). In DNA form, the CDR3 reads TGTGCCAGCAGCTTAGGGGAGGGGGGGCTCCTCTCCTACGAGCAGTACGTC. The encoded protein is CASSLGEGGLLSYEQYV.